These 6 T cell receptor beta chains were sequenced from one sample in a study of blood T cell repertoires in COVID-19 (dated by TCRdb to 2019 to 2021). Receptor libraries were prepared by the immunoSEQ multiplex PCR assay. TCRdb took over this immuneACCESS table, retaining in-frame rearrangements with V and J assigned. Such tables are incomplete; in checked studies, under half of the missing clones stem from an unresolved V gene, and the remainder is unexplained. In this sample the table shows around 140,000 clones, approximately 87% of which occur a single time. About 11% of the sample belongs to the ten largest clones. The sequencing sample was made of PBMCs or T cells enriched from blood (not recorded which). Receptors originate from a man aged 60 to 75 who had recovered from COVID-19.

To note about this clone: Other DNA sequences in this specimen translate into the identical CDR3. The J gene is TRBJ1-5, the V gene TRBV27, with D tentatively TRBD1 (6 bases). Between the trimmed V and J ends, which lost 6 bases and 0 bases, there was a span of 9 bases. The CDR3 runs 14 residues. Germline CDR1 reads MNHEY; CDR2 reads SMNVEV (reference sequence). This CDR3 is CASSDRFSNQPQHF. As DNA, the CDR3 is TGTGCCAGCAGCGACAGGTTTAGCAATCAGCCCCAGCATTTT.

This chain joins TRBV7-3 and TRBJ1-1; 7 bases line up with TRBD1. Unmatched junction bases numbered 3, after V lost 4 bases and J lost 7 bases. Germline-derived CDR1 and CDR2 are SGHTA and FQGTGA. CDR3 length: 12 residues. This CDR3 is CASSSGDSEAFF. Here the CDR3 DNA reads TGTGCCAGCAGCTCTGGGGACAGTGAAGCTTTCTTT.

The chain is built from TRBV6-5 and TRBJ1-6; 7 bases map to TRBD1. V shed 6 bases and J 7 bases; nucleotides not matched to a gene: 9. Germline V lookup: CDR1 MNHEY, CDR2 SVGAGI. The CDR3 has 15 residues. The CDR3 spells CASRRDSGGNSPLHF. The CDR3 DNA reads TGTGCCAGCAGGAGGGACAGCGGCGGGAATTCACCCCTCCACTTT.

In DNA form, the CDR3 reads TGTGCCAGTAGTATAGTGGGCAAGCAGAGCTCCTACAATGAGCAGTTCTTC. Translation gives CASSIVGKQSSYNEQFF. The chain is built from TRBV19 and TRBJ2-1; D is unresolved. Germline V CDR1 and CDR2: LNHDA, SQIVND (reference sequence). Trimming shortened V by 1 base and J by 0 bases, and 13 bases separated the two germline ends. CDR3 length: 17 amino acids.

A word on this clone: The sample has other DNA sequences that encode this CDR3 too. The V gene is TRBV27, the J gene TRBJ1-5; no clear D gene. Germline V gives CDR1 MNHEY, CDR2 SMNVEV (reference sequence). The CDR3 totals 14 residues. V lost 0 bases to trimming and J lost 1 base, with 4 bases between them. The chain's CDR3 is CASSLSRSNQPQHF. The CDR3 nucleotides are TGTGCCAGCAGTTTATCCCGGAGCAATCAGCCCCAGCATTTT.

The genes are TRBV9 and TRBJ2-2; unclear D gene. The CDR3 runs 14 residues. Germline values: CDR1 SGDLS, CDR2 YYNGEE. V was pared by 3 bases and J by 3 bases, with 9 bases between. The CDR3 spells CASSDRSYTGELFF. The CDR3 nucleotides read TGTGCCAGCAGCGACCGGTCGTACACCGGGGAGCTGTTTTTT.